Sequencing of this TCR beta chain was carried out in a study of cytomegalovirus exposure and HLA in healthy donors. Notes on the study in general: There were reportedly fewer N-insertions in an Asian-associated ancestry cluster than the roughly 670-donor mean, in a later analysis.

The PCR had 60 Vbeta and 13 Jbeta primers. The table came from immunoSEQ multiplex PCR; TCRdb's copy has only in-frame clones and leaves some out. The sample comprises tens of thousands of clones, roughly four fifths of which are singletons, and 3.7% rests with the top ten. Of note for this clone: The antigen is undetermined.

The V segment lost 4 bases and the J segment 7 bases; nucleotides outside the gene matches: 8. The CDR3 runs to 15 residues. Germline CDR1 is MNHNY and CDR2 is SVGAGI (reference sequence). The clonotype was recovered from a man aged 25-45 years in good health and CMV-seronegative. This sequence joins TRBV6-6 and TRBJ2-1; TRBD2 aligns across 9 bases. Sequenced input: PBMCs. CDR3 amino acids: CASSSSGVLRNEQFF. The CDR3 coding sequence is TGTGCCAGCAGTTCTAGCGGGGTTCTGAGGAATGAGCAGTTCTTC.